These T cell receptor beta chains were read from a single sample in a study of blood T cell repertoires in COVID-19. Measured with immunoSEQ multiplex PCR; TCRdb has only the in-frame clones, and not every one. The sample gives fewer than 150,000 clones, more than 80% of which show up once; 3.5% to 5% is in the top ten. Sequencing was done on a sample of peripheral blood. The receptors come from a human donor in a cohort sampled during active COVID-19. CDR3s include the opening cysteine and the closing phenylalanine or tryptophan. The D gene is left open where the match is weak. Clone size is stated in some rows and not others, as once, few, many or a class when expanded.

D	V	size	J	CDR3	DNA
TRBD1	TRBV7-3	-	TRBJ2-3	CASAGQGGDTQYF	TGTGCGAGCGCGGGACAGGGAGGAGATACGCAGTATTTT
-	TRBV3-1/TRBV3-2	-	TRBJ2-3	CASSQGETGTDTQYF	TGTGCCAGCAGCCAAGGCGAGACAGGCACAGATACGCAGTATTTT
-	TRBV28	-	TRBJ1-5	CASNVKRGSQPQHF	TGTGCCAGCAACGTGAAAAGGGGAAGTCAGCCCCAGCATTTT
-	TRBV5-1	-	TRBJ1-2	CASKGQPGPHGYTF	TGCGCCAGCAAAGGACAGCCCGGCCCCCATGGCTACACCTTC
-	TRBV21-1	-	TRBJ1-1	CASSTVRQGGSGTEAFF	TGTGCCAGCAGCACGGTTCGACAGGGGGGGTCGGGCACTGAAGCTTTCTTT
-	TRBV27	-	TRBJ2-3	CASSSIGGNTDTQYF	TGTGCCAGCAGTTCTATTGGAGGGAACACAGATACGCAGTATTTT
TRBD1	TRBV5-1	-	TRBJ1-6	CASSPGTGGTGNSPLHF	TGCGCCAGCAGCCCTGGGACAGGGGGCACGGGGAATTCACCCCTCCACTTT
-	TRBV6-5	-	TRBJ1-2	CATSDSYGYTF	TGTGCCACCTCGGACAGCTATGGCTACACCTTC
-	TRBV28	-	TRBJ2-5	CASYRALRHGETQYF	TGTGCCAGTTACAGGGCCTTACGCCACGGGGAGACCCAGTACTTC
TRBD2	TRBV5-1	-	TRBJ2-5	CASVLSGRVEETQYF	TGCGCCAGCGTCCTTAGCGGGAGGGTAGAAGAGACCCAGTACTTC
-	TRBV7-2	-	TRBJ2-7	CASSYDQGSEQYF	TGTGCCAGCAGCTACGACCAGGGGAGCGAGCAGTACTTC
TRBD2	TRBV9	-	TRBJ2-5	CASSKGLAGRQQQETQYF	TGTGCCAGCAGCAAAGGACTAGCGGGAAGACAACAGCAAGAGACCCAGTACTTC
-	TRBV3-1/TRBV3-2	-	TRBJ2-6	CASSQSFRPPGANVLTF	TGTGCCAGCAGCCAATCCTTCAGGCCTCCCGGGGCCAACGTCCTGACTTTC
-	TRBV7-7	-	TRBJ2-3	CASSLIDGRSRFSDTQYF	TGTGCCAGCAGCTTAATCGATGGAAGGAGTAGGTTCAGCGATACGCAGTATTTT
-	TRBV9	-	TRBJ1-2	CADPGTPVANYGYTF	TGTGCCGATCCCGGGACTCCAGTAGCCAACTATGGCTACACCTTC
TRBD1	TRBV7-2	-	TRBJ1-3	CASSRDSSGNTIYF	TGTGCCAGCAGCCGGGACAGCTCTGGAAACACCATATATTTT
TRBD1	TRBV19	once	TRBJ1-1	CASSPVGGTGTEAFF	TGTGCCAGTAGCCCCGTAGGGGGCACCGGCACTGAAGCTTTCTTT
-	TRBV5-7	-	TRBJ2-3	CASSSGSPDTQYF	TGTGCCAGCAGCTCTGGGAGCCCAGATACGCAGTATTTT
TRBD1	TRBV15	-	TRBJ1-1	CATSTRDRGLRNTEAFF	TGTGCCACCAGCACTCGGGACAGGGGGCTGAGGAACACTGAAGCTTTCTTT
TRBD1	TRBV14	-	TRBJ2-1	CASSQGTGANNEQFF	TGTGCCAGCAGCCAAGGGACAGGGGCGAATAATGAGCAGTTCTTC
TRBD1	TRBV7-9	-	TRBJ2-3	CASRRTGPPDTQYF	TGTGCCAGCAGAAGGACAGGGCCCCCAGATACGCAGTATTTT
-	TRBV7-3	-	TRBJ1-3	CASSFSRVPGNTIYF	TGTGCCAGCAGCTTTTCGAGGGTCCCTGGAAACACCATATATTTT
TRBD1	TRBV27	-	TRBJ1-5	CASSLQGANQPQHF	TGTGCCAGCAGTTTACAGGGGGCGAATCAGCCCCAGCATTTT
-	TRBV24-1	-	TRBJ1-5	CATSDLSTSRPQHF	TGTGCCACCAGTGATTTGTCTACGTCGCGGCCCCAGCATTTT
-	TRBV30	-	TRBJ1-2	CAWTTTGRNYGYTF	TGTGCCTGGACCACGACAGGACGGAACTATGGCTACACCTTC
-	TRBV24-1	-	TRBJ2-2	CATAGQGKSGELFF	TGTGCCACCGCTGGGCAGGGTAAATCCGGGGAGCTGTTTTTT
-	TRBV7-8	-	TRBJ1-5	CASSFSPGAGGFRQPQHF	TGTGCCAGCAGCTTCAGCCCTGGGGCAGGCGGTTTTCGTCAGCCCCAGCATTTT
-	TRBV19	-	TRBJ2-5	CASSMPGPIETQYF	TGTGCCAGTAGTATGCCCGGTCCAATCGAGACCCAGTACTTC
-	TRBV5-1	-	TRBJ2-1	CASSLAGVGEQFF	TGCGCCAGCAGCTTGGCCGGAGTTGGTGAGCAGTTCTTC
TRBD2	TRBV5-1	-	TRBJ2-3	CASSLSSGRGADTQYF	TGCGCCAGCAGCTTATCGAGCGGGAGAGGTGCAGATACGCAGTATTTT
-	TRBV20-1	-	TRBJ1-2	CSASRPGHRNYGYTF	TGCAGTGCCAGTCGTCCGGGACATCGTAACTATGGCTACACCTTC
-	TRBV12-3/TRBV12-4	-	TRBJ2-7	CASSPGGDYEQYF	TGTGCCAGCAGTCCTGGAGGAGACTACGAGCAGTACTTC
-	TRBV19	-	TRBJ1-3	CASTLASGSGNTIYF	TGTGCCAGTACGTTAGCCTCGGGTTCCGGAAACACCATATATTTT
TRBD2	TRBV28	-	TRBJ2-2	CASSLGGRSGELFF	TGTGCCAGCAGTTTGGGGGGGAGGTCCGGGGAGCTGTTTTTT
-	TRBV7-2	-	TRBJ1-3	CASSLEALTGSGNTIYF	TGTGCCAGCAGCTTAGAGGCGCTAACAGGCTCTGGAAACACCATATATTTT
TRBD2	TRBV9	-	TRBJ2-4	CASSLSWGGIQYF	TGTGCCAGCAGCCTCTCGTGGGGGGGCATTCAGTACTTC
-	TRBV30	-	TRBJ2-5	CAWSAPPLARGTALPQETQYF	TGTGCCTGGAGTGCCCCCCCATTAGCGCGGGGTACCGCCCTGCCGCAAGAGACCCAGTACTTC
-	TRBV3-1/TRBV3-2	-	TRBJ2-1	CASSQDLQAYNEQFF	TGTGCCAGCAGCCAAGACCTGCAGGCGTACAATGAGCAGTTCTTC
-	TRBV9	-	TRBJ2-5	CASSPEPLTLHQETQYF	TGTGCCAGCAGCCCCGAGCCCCTCACCCTCCACCAAGAGACCCAGTACTTC
TRBD1	TRBV14	few	TRBJ1-2	CASSQDRDRARYTF	TGTGCCAGCAGCCAAGACCGGGACAGGGCGCGCTACACCTTC
TRBD1	TRBV11-3	few	TRBJ1-1	CASTKEGATEAFF	TGTGCCAGCACAAAAGAGGGGGCGACTGAAGCTTTCTTT
-	TRBV5-4	few	TRBJ1-1	CASSQMGRQDLEAFF	TGTGCCAGCAGCCAAATGGGCAGACAAGACCTTGAAGCTTTCTTT
TRBD2	TRBV5-8	-	TRBJ2-2	CASSRGTSGLTGELFF	TGTGCCAGCAGCCGGGGGACTAGCGGGCTCACCGGGGAGCTGTTTTTT
TRBD1	TRBV9	-	TRBJ1-2	CASSVASSGTGDGYTF	TGTGCCAGCAGCGTAGCATCTTCAGGGACAGGGGATGGCTACACCTTC
-	TRBV27	-	TRBJ1-1	CASSFTGINTEAFF	TGTGCCAGCAGTTTTACAGGGATAAACACTGAAGCTTTCTTT
TRBD2	TRBV7-2	-	TRBJ2-3	CASSFPAGVTDTQYF	TGTGCCAGCAGCTTCCCAGCGGGGGTCACAGATACGCAGTATTTT
-	TRBV19	-	TRBJ1-1	CASKEGAKGFEAFF	TGTGCCAGTAAAGAAGGGGCAAAGGGGTTTGAAGCTTTCTTT
-	TRBV19	-	TRBJ1-6	CASARQNSPLHF	TGTGCCAGTGCCAGACAGAATTCACCCCTCCACTTT
-	TRBV7-2	few	TRBJ1-2	CASSSALRGGYTF	TGTGCCAGCAGCTCAGCCTTACGAGGGGGCTACACCTTC
TRBD1	TRBV4-1	few	TRBJ1-3	CASSQPGTGISGNTIYF	TGCGCCAGCAGCCAACCCGGGACAGGGATCTCTGGAAACACCATATATTTT
TRBD2	TRBV5-1	once	TRBJ2-1	CASRLGLAGEQFF	TGCGCCAGCAGGTTGGGACTAGCGGGAGAGCAGTTCTTC
TRBD1	TRBV29-1	-	TRBJ1-6	CSVPRDRASPLHF	TGCAGCGTCCCTCGGGACAGGGCTTCACCCCTCCACTTT
TRBD2	TRBV6-6	once	TRBJ2-1	CASSPNHGLAGWGRDEQFF	TGTGCCAGCAGTCCGAACCACGGACTAGCGGGGTGGGGAAGGGATGAGCAGTTCTTC